This TCR beta chain derives from a study of Graves' ophthalmopathy and Graves' hyperthyroidism listed by TCRdb under 2018. Concerning the study at large: Peripheral blood samples were taken at the time of initial diagnosis, before any treatment was given. The study used TCR beta repertoire signatures to distinguish Graves' ophthalmopathy from Graves' hyperthyroidism and to predict progression to ophthalmopathy. In total, approximately 130 blood samples were TCR-sequenced: 40 to 45 ophthalmopathy, approximately 80 hyperthyroidism and 17 hyperthyroidism-to-ophthalmopathy patients. Once sampling was done, hyperthyroidism patients were given methimazole at a starting dose of 30 mg daily, while ophthalmopathy patients were given high-dose intravenous methylprednisolone. For independent validation, a separate cohort was made up of fewer than 20 hyperthyroidism patients plus 17 patients who later progressed from hyperthyroidism to ophthalmopathy. To explore V-J signatures that distinguish ophthalmopathy from hyperthyroidism, a discovery set of roughly 98 patients was enrolled, made up of around 40 with ophthalmopathy and 57 with stable hyperthyroidism. T-cell repertoires of thyroid tissue and blood were compared in five or six hyperthyroidism patients. Study-level results and caveats: In validation, the model predicted ophthalmopathy progression with less than 71% sensitivity and 72.22% specificity; some twelve predicted patients were CT-confirmed with GO in a median of around 6 months. Sample size was not statistically predetermined, and group allocation was not concealed from the investigators. The 13-signature model separated ophthalmopathy from stable hyperthyroidism with approximately 90% sensitivity and around 84% specificity in cross-validation, and 80%/75% in the test set. Most expanded thyroid clonotypes with frequency above 0.001 were also detected in blood, suggesting blood repertoires may reflect the thyroid immune response.

Hyperthyroidism was considered stable if no progression to ophthalmopathy occurred within 18 months of follow-up. The hyperthyroidism patients were 18 to 65 years old and newly diagnosed, with a disease duration of less than 2 months. Anyone with other autoimmune diseases, uncontrolled infections, pregnancy or lactation was excluded from the study. Diagnosis relied on clinical symptoms, serum thyroxine, TRAb, thyroid ultrasound and orbital computed tomography. Using Ficoll-Paque density gradient centrifugation, PBMCs were isolated from about 9.4 ml of fresh peripheral blood. Total RNA was extracted using Trizol reagent, and RNA quality was checked on an Agilent 2100 Bioanalyzer. This clonotype was seen a few times. Its antigen target is currently unknown. No base-level quality is on record; no much larger clone is a single base apart. V loses 0 bases, J loses 3 bases, and the germline ends lie 9 bases apart. CDR1 is given as SGDLS and CDR2 as YYNGEE, both from the germline V gene. From its cysteine to its phenylalanine, the CDR3 spans 14 amino acids. Only the CDR3 DNA is retained, 42 bases long and in frame from the first base.

For repertoire sequencing, the TCR beta CDR3 regions were amplified from RNA transcripts. A first-round RT-PCR used HTBI primers with the Qiagen OneStep RT-PCR kit, followed by a second-round multiplex PCR, size selection and purification. Sequencing of the libraries was carried out on an Illumina HiSeq2000 in paired-end mode with 100 bp reads. Under the source paper's analysis protocol: Reads were processed with SOAPnuke, discarding reads with adapters, uncalled bases, mean Phred below 15, or no exact constant-primer or identifier match. COPE v1.2.5 was used to merge the high-quality paired reads. Each unique nucleotide sequence was defined as a clonotype, and clonotypes were aligned to IMGT TRB V, D and J references with MiTCR v1.1. Analysis was restricted to V-J combinations with a frequency above 0.0001, which covered roughly 99% of repertoires. A TCR clonal expansion and chaos score per V-J combination was defined as the ratio of F50 clonal expansion to chaos observed in the TCRdist matrix. Welch's t-statistics and random forest were used to reduce the features to about 14 V-J combinations, which were then used as input to a naive Bayes classifier. The similarity between thyroid and blood repertoires was quantified using the Morisita-Horn index. TCRdb passed the public sequencing reads through fastp at Q25 and MiXCR, retaining productive beta sequences. Identical CDR3 proteins give one entry, which carries the most common genes and DNA. Here the V and J calls rest on TCRdb's processing, not on the authors' analysis. The table for this sample lists roughly 400,000 distinct CDR3 sequences; about 18% of them were counted only once. The top ten clones comprise 2.4% of the sample.

Sequenced input: peripheral blood. The chain uses TRBV9 and TRBJ1-2; the D gene is perhaps TRBD1, from 5 matching bases. The receptor's source is an adult woman with stable Graves' hyperthyroidism. For the CDR3, the sequence is CASSVDQGYYGYTF. The sequenced DNA is TGTGCCAGCAGCGTAGACCAGGGATACTATGGCTACACCTTC.